This paragraph covers one TCR beta chain sequence. The table came from immunoSEQ multiplex PCR; TCRdb's copy has only in-frame clones and leaves some out. The table lists 60,000 to 85,000 clones, just over 90% of them singletons, with around 4.5% in the top ten. Sequenced: PBMCs. This receptor was taken from a man aged 40-50 years with rheumatoid arthritis.

CDR3 in DNA: TGCGCCAGCAGCTATAGCTCTGGGGCCAACGTCCTGACTTTC. As protein: CASSYSSGANVLTF. This chain links TRBV5-1 with TRBJ2-6, with D uncertain. The germline CDR1 and CDR2 sequences are SGHRS and YFSETQ. V was pared by 3 bases and J by 0 bases, with 4 bases between. There are 14 residues in the CDR3.